This T cell receptor (beta chain) was obtained from a study of T cell repertoires in cytomegalovirus infection. The wider study: Based on public TCR beta signatures, there were indications of CMV infection and of a matching HLA type. General study results and limits: Accumulated public TCR beta family frequency recognized individuals carrying CMV together with the relevant HLA. CMV-specific HLA-C-restricted TCR beta clonotypes dominated the ex vivo response.

This CDR3 comprises 14 residues. Per germline, CDR1 SGHTA and CDR2 FQGNSA. The germline V and J ends were trimmed by 5 bases and 2 bases, with 13 bases remaining between them. MiXCR, applied by TCRdb to the reads, yields one record per CDR3 protein. Of 150,000 to 200,000 distinct CDR3 sequences in the sample, around 14% were seen once. In its sample, this clonotype was seen a few times. Its antigen is undetermined. Sequencing was performed on PBMCs. This clonotype was sampled from a human donor in good health (CMV status not recorded). Some clones in this sample may be carry-over from other donors' samples. This sequence joins TRBV7-2 and TRBJ2-7; D might be TRBD2 (5 bases). The chain's CDR3 is CASSRSGAAYEQYF. The CDR3 DNA is TGTGCCAGCAGCCGTAGTGGAGCGGCCTACGAGCAGTACTTC. The complete variable domain, with remaining parts taken from reference TRBV7-2 and TRBJ2-7, reads GAGVSQSPSNKVTEKGKDVELRCDPISGHTALYWYRQSLGQGLEFLIYFQGNSAPDKSGLPSDRFSAERTGGSVSTLTIQRTQQEDSAVYLCASSRSGAAYEQYFGPGTRLTVT.